The next 27 T cell receptor beta chains were all read from a single sample in a study of blood T cells in healthy people across ages. PCR was performed a second time for roughly 7 to 12 cycles using a sample-barcoded 5' primer and a J-beta primer mix. Using its own MiXCR run on the 5' RACE reads, TCRdb lists one record per CDR3 protein. The table records just under 750,000 distinct CDR3 sequences, 22% of them present only once. Material for sequencing was blood. The receptors derive from a man in his sixties or seventies in good health.

To note about this clonotype: Since no conserved phenylalanine or tryptophan closes the CDR3, a read error is the likely cause. The rearrangement uses TRBV30 and TRBJ1-1; 8 bases line up with TRBD1. The CDR3 is made up of 14 amino acids. The germline V gene has CDR1 GTSNPN and CDR2 SVGIG (reference sequence). CDR3 nucleotides: TGTGGGGGGACAGGTCGATACATGAACACTGAAGCTTTCCTT. This sequence encodes CGGTGRYMNTEAFL.

The rearrangement joins TRBV20-1 to TRBJ2-1, with 7 positions matching TRBD1. The CDR3 runs to 15 residues. Germline CDR1 reads DFQATT; CDR2 reads SNEGSKA (reference sequence). Germline trimming cut 6 bases from V and 6 bases from J; bases unmatched to any gene: 14. The chain's CDR3 is CSAPPGQFKRNEQFF. The CDR3 region has the DNA TGCAGTGCCCCCCCGGGACAGTTTAAGCGCAATGAGCAGTTCTTC.

This clonotype occurred a few times. The chain recombines TRBV7-8 with TRBJ1-2; D is unclear. CDR1 and CDR2 (germline): SGHVS, FQNEAQ. There are 15 residues in the CDR3. Between the trimmed V and J ends, which lost 1 base and 7 bases, there was a span of 16 bases. The CDR3 loop reads CASSLGRADLSGYTF. The DNA for the CDR3 is TGTGCCAGCAGCTTAGGCCGGGCGGACTTGAGTGGCTACACCTTC.

This chain connects TRBV7-9 to TRBJ2-5, with D hard to call. There are 16 residues in the CDR3. The germline gives CDR1 SEHNR, CDR2 FQNEAQ (reference sequence). V was clipped by 4 bases and J by 0 bases, with 15 bases between them. DNA of the CDR3: TGTGCCAGCAGCTCCCTCCTCTCCGGTTACCAAGAGACCCAGTACTTC. It is translated as CASSSLLSGYQETQYF.

This clonotype has a handful of counts. The rearrangement joins TRBV27 to TRBJ2-5; no clear D gene. The V gene's germline CDR1 is MNHEY and CDR2 SMNVEV (reference sequence). Trimming pared 8 bases from V and 4 bases from J, leaving 20 bases between. The CDR3 extends over 15 amino acids. The CDR3 sequence: CASGRIPSFTETQYF. CDR3 in DNA: TGTGCCAGCGGACGTATCCCGAGTTTTACAGAGACCCAGTACTTC.

The chain recombines TRBV2 with TRBJ1-2, with 11 positions matching TRBD1. In germline, CDR1 is SNHLY, CDR2 FYNNEI. The CDR3 contains 15 residues. Unmatched junction bases numbered 7, after V lost 2 bases and J lost 8 bases. The CDR3: CASSELGQGVGGYTF. CDR3 nucleotides: TGTGCCAGCAGTGAATTGGGACAGGGGGTTGGGGGCTACACCTTC.

This rearrangement joins TRBV20-1 to TRBJ2-4; D is undetermined. This CDR3 region has 15 residues. Trimming pared 0 bases from V and 0 bases from J, leaving 9 bases between. Germline V gene data show CDR1 as DFQATT and CDR2 as SNEGSKA (reference sequence). The CDR3 loop is CSARDSRRAKNIQYF. CDR3 nucleotide sequence: TGCAGTGCTAGAGATAGTCGGAGAGCCAAAAACATTCAGTACTTC.

As for this clonotype: Just one base apart from a much larger clone, this may be a read error. This CDR3 is CAPSDRAAYNEQFF. The CDR3 DNA reads as TGTGCCCCCAGTGACAGGGCGGCCTACAATGAGCAGTTCTTC. This chain joins TRBV24-1 and TRBJ2-1, with 7 bases that match TRBD1. The CDR3 runs 14 residues. Germline V CDR1 and CDR2: KGHDR, SFDVKD.

This clonotype was counted between two and nine times. The chain recombines TRBV29-1 with TRBJ2-3; no clear D gene. V lost 3 bases and J lost 1, with 8 bases in between. This CDR3 comprises 13 residues. From germline, CDR1 is SQVTM and CDR2 ANQGSEA. The CDR3 region is CSVDPSGTDTQYF. CDR3 sequence (DNA): TGCAGCGTTGACCCCTCAGGCACAGATACGCAGTATTTT.

This sequence joins TRBV12-3 or TRBV12-4 and TRBJ2-1; 9 bases are a match to TRBD2. J gave up 6 bases and V 6 bases, and 9 bases lay outside the gene matches. The CDR3 extends over 15 amino acids. CDR3 sequence reads: CASRPRAGGVNEQFF. The CDR3 DNA is TGTGCCAGCAGGCCACGGGCGGGGGGGGTCAATGAGCAGTTCTTC.

The CDR3 is CASSPVDRGETDTQYF. CDR3 DNA sequence: TGTGCCAGCAGCCCGGTGGACAGGGGGGAGACAGATACGCAGTATTTT. This rearrangement joins TRBV5-6 to TRBJ2-3, with 10 bases fitting TRBD1. Per germline, CDR1 SGHDT and CDR2 YYEEEE. V dropped 4 bases and J dropped 3; count of bases not matched to a gene: 8. CDR3 length equals 16 residues.

This clonotype was observed a handful of times. This chain uses TRBV6-5 with TRBJ2-1; D is perhaps TRBD2 (5 bases). V was trimmed by 6 bases and J by 4 bases, leaving 13 bases between them. Germline V gene sequence: CDR1 MNHEY, CDR2 SVGAGI. The CDR3 runs to 14 residues. The CDR3 reads CASSDTRGYNEQFF. The CDR3, as DNA: TGTGCCAGCAGCGACACCCGGGGATACAATGAGCAGTTCTTC.

This clonotype appeared a few times. The V and J genes are TRBV7-9 and TRBJ2-1; a possible D gene is TRBD2 (5 bases). V was cut by 3 bases and J by 10 bases, with 13 bases left in between. The CDR3 extends over 13 amino acids. Germline CDR1 and CDR2: SEHNR and FQNEAQ (reference sequence). The CDR3 DNA is TGTGCCAGCAGCTTTATAGCCGAGGGCGAGCAGTTCTTC. It specifies CASSFIAEGEQFF. Based on the CDR3 plus reference TRBV7-9 and TRBJ2-1, the full variable domain is DTGVSQNPRHKITKRGQNVTFRCDPISEHNRLYWYRQTLGQGPEFLTYFQNEAQLEKSRLLSDRFSAERPKGSFSTLEIQRTEQGDSAMYLCASSFIAEGEQFFGPGTRLTVL.

There are a few counts of this clonotype. The rearrangement links TRBV15 to TRBJ1-2; TRBD1 matches at 8 bases. The CDR3 is 15 residues long. The germline CDR1 and CDR2 sequences are LNHNV and YYDKDF (reference sequence). Losses at the gene ends were 5 bases for V and 6 bases for J; bases not matched to a gene: 11. CDR3 protein: CATSLENRGIDGYTF. The CDR3 DNA sequence: TGTGCCACCAGCCTAGAGAACAGGGGGATCGATGGCTACACCTTC.

The CDR3, as DNA: TGTGCCAGCTCATCGACCCAGAACACTGAAGCTTTCTTT. As protein: CASSSTQNTEAFF. The chain has TRBV18 and TRBJ1-1; D not resolved. Germline V lookup: CDR1 KGHSH, CDR2 LQKENI. Trimming removed 5 bases at V and 1 base at J, with 8 bases between. The CDR3 extends over 13 amino acids.

This clonotype occurred many times. V gene TRBV20-1 combines with J gene TRBJ2-5; 10 nucleotides align to TRBD2. V lost 3 bases and J lost 0; bases outside the gene matches: 10. CDR1 and CDR2 (germline): DFQATT, SNEGSKA (reference sequence). The CDR3 has 17 residues. This CDR3 is CSASGPSGREYQETQYF. The CDR3, as DNA: TGCAGTGCTAGCGGCCCGAGCGGGAGGGAGTACCAAGAGACCCAGTACTTC.

This clonotype was detected a few times. J is TRBJ1-3 and V is TRBV7-2; 7 bases map to TRBD1. After removal of 3 bases from V and 5 bases from J, the junction contained 10 bases not matched to a gene. From germline, CDR1 is SGHTA and CDR2 FQGNSA. The CDR3 is 16 residues long. The CDR3: CASSLQPGQSRNTIYF. CDR3 DNA sequence: TGTGCCAGCAGCTTGCAGCCGGGACAGAGTAGAAACACCATATATTTT. The whole variable domain, filled in from reference TRBV7-2 and TRBJ1-3, reads GAGVSQSPSNKVTEKGKDVELRCDPISGHTALYWYRQSLGQGLEFLIYFQGNSAPDKSGLPSDRFSAERTGGSVSTLTIQRTQQEDSAVYLCASSLQPGQSRNTIYFGEGSWLTVV.

This clonotype has only a few counts. A junction boundary mismatches the germline segment, possibly from a read error. V and J are TRBV5-1 and TRBJ1-4; weak D call: TRBD1 (6 bases). The CDR3 is 13 residues long. The germline V gene has CDR1 SGHRS and CDR2 YFSETQ. The CDR3 nucleotides read TGCGTCAGCATGGCAGGGGATTATGAAAAACTGTTTTTT. This sequence encodes CVSMAGDYEKLFF. The full variable domain, with the rest looked up from reference TRBV5-1 and TRBJ1-4, is KAGVTQTPRYLIKTRGQQVTLSCSPISGHRSVSWYQQTPGQGLQFLFEYFSETQRNKGNFPGRFSGRQFSNSRSEMNVSTLELGDSALYLCVSMAGDYEKLFFGSGTQLSVL.

This clonotype was counted only a few times. The genes are TRBV12-3 or TRBV12-4 and TRBJ2-7, with 10 bases identical to TRBD2. CDR3 size: 15 residues. V lost 2 bases and J lost 4; bases outside the gene matches: 5. For the CDR3, the DNA is TGTGCCAGCAGTTTACGGCCTAGCGGGAGTTACGAGCAGTACGTC. Protein product: CASSLRPSGSYEQYV.

This clonotype was found a few times. The gene calls are TRBV11-2 and TRBJ1-1, with 8 bases that match TRBD1. Trimming removed 4 bases from V and 4 bases from J; junction bases left unmatched: 2. Germline CDR1 is SGHAT and CDR2 is FQNNGV. This CDR3 spans 13 amino acids. The DNA for the CDR3 is TGTGCCAGCAGCTGGACAGGGCCCACTGAAGCTTTCTTT. Translating it yields CASSWTGPTEAFF.

This chain links TRBV2 with TRBJ1-1; D is perhaps TRBD1 (6 bases). The CDR3 runs to 14 residues. Germline CDR1 and CDR2: SNHLY and FYNNEI. Trimming stripped 6 bases from V and 1 base from J, with 12 bases between. For the CDR3, the DNA is TGTGCCAGCAGGGATACAGGGTCGAACACTGAAGCTTTCTTT. Translation: CASRDTGSNTEAFF.

In its sample, this clonotype was seen a few times. This chain uses TRBV18 with TRBJ1-1, with a weak D call TRBD1 (5 bases). CDR1 KGHSH and CDR2 LQKENI come from the germline V gene. The CDR3 sequence is 16 residues long. V lost 0 bases and J 0 bases, leaving 11 bases between the germline ends. The CDR3 DNA reads TGTGCCAGCTCACCACCGAAGGGGTTAGTGAACACTGAAGCTTTCTTT. Its protein product is CASSPPKGLVNTEAFF.

This clonotype appeared a few times. The chain joins TRBV4-1 to TRBJ1-3, with 7 bases fitting TRBD1. The germline V gene has CDR1 MGHRA and CDR2 YSYEKL. V lost 0 bases, J lost 2 bases, and 1 base stayed unmatched. The CDR3 spans 15 residues. CDR3 loop: CASSQDQGAGNTIYF. The CDR3 bases are TGCGCCAGCAGCCAAGATCAGGGGGCTGGAAACACCATATATTTT.

This rearrangement joins TRBV4-3 to TRBJ1-5; D unresolved. This CDR3 contains 15 residues. Germline V gene data show CDR1 as LGHNA and CDR2 as YSLEER. The V end lost 0 bases, the J end lost 2 bases, and 8 bases lay between the germline ends. The CDR3, as DNA: TGCGCCAGCAGCCAAGACGACTTCGGCAATCAGCCCCAGCATTTT. Its translation is CASSQDDFGNQPQHF.

This clonotype has more than one count but fewer than ten. This rearrangement joins TRBV6-5 to TRBJ2-5; maybe TRBD1 (6 bases). The end of the DNA is better explained by TRBJ2-7, so the J call may be wrong. Germline lookup yields CDR1 MNHEY and CDR2 SVGAGI. The length of the CDR3 is 12 residues. For the CDR3, the DNA is TGTGCCAGCAGTTCAGAGGGGGACGAGCAGTACTTC. This translates into CASSSEGDEQYF.

This clonotype has more than one count but fewer than ten. The CDR3 DNA is TGCAGTGCCCTCTTCGGTCCCAAAAACATTCAGTACTTC. This codes for CSALFGPKNIQYF. The chain couples TRBV20-1 to TRBJ2-4; D is undetermined. Trimming took off 6 bases at V and 2 bases at J, with 11 bases between the two ends. The CDR3 consists of 13 residues. Germline lookup yields CDR1 DFQATT and CDR2 SNEGSKA (reference sequence).

The table lists this clonotype with a few counts. The J gene is TRBJ2-4, the V gene TRBV7-2; D could derive from TRBD1 or TRBD2 (5 bases each). Germline lookup yields CDR1 SGHTA and CDR2 FQGNSA. This CDR3 has 14 residues. V lost 6 bases to trimming and J lost 4 bases, with 13 bases between them. The CDR3: CASRSTGTKNIQYF. CDR3 nucleotides: TGTGCCAGCAGATCGACCGGGACGAAAAACATTCAGTACTTC.